A single sample gave rise to the 4 T cell receptor beta chains below, sequenced in a study of T-cell reconstitution after alpha-beta-depleted transplantation in children. Unique molecular identifiers were built into the TCRbeta library. A single record per CDR3 protein comes from TCRdb applying MiXCR to the PCR reads. Counted here are fewer than 120,000 distinct CDR3 sequences, 10% occurring once; the ten biggest clones make up approximately 8%. The input for sequencing was PBMCs from the stem cell graft donor, taken from the stem cell graft. These receptors were collected from a human donor who donated a stem cell graft to a child with acute lymphoblastic leukemia.

This clonotype was found many times. J is TRBJ2-7 and V is TRBV12-3 or TRBV12-4, with D perhaps matching TRBD2 (6 bases). The length of the CDR3 is 15 residues. V gave up 3 bases and J gave up 1 base, with 13 bases separating them. CDR3 nucleotide sequence: TGTGCCAGCAGTTTTGAGGAGGGTAATTCCTACGAGCAGTACTTC. Protein: CASSFEEGNSYEQYF.

This clonotype was seen ten or more times. The chain recombines TRBV19 with TRBJ2-1; D gene unclear. The CDR3 runs to 12 residues. Trimming removed 7 bases at V and 5 bases at J, with 9 bases between. CDR1 LNHDA and CDR2 SQIVND come from the germline V gene (reference sequence). The DNA for the CDR3 is TGTGCCAGTACCGCAGAGGACAATGAGCAGTTCTTC. The encoded protein is CASTAEDNEQFF.

The chain employs TRBV5-4 and TRBJ1-3; the match to TRBD1 covers 7 bases. Per germline, CDR1 SGHNT and CDR2 YYREEE (reference sequence). The CDR3 is 17 amino acids. V lost 0 bases and J lost 0; bases outside the gene matches: 6. The CDR3 nucleotides read TGTGCCAGCAGCTTGGCTCAGGGGGGAAGCTCTGGAAACACCATATATTTT. Amino acids: CASSLAQGGSSGNTIYF.

This rearrangement joins TRBV7-9 to TRBJ2-1, with no clear D. CDR3 length: 14 residues. Germline assignment: CDR1 SEHNR and CDR2 FQNEAQ (reference sequence). Trimming cost V 0 bases and J 8 bases, with 11 bases left between them. The CDR3 is CASSLAGNWDEQFF. CDR3 bases: TGTGCCAGCAGCTTAGCGGGGAACTGGGATGAGCAGTTCTTC.